The 21 T cell receptor beta chains below come from one sample, sequenced in a study of blood T cell repertoires in COVID-19 (dated by TCRdb to the early 2020s). The method was the immunoSEQ multiplex PCR assay. The table was pulled from immuneACCESS by TCRdb, which kept in-frame rearrangements only. Such tables lose some clones; where checked, under half of the loss comes from unresolved V genes, and the rest has no known cause. The sample table records 140,000 or so clones; under 90% of these occur just once. Over 8% of the sample is taken by the ten largest. The sample consisted of peripheral blood. The source of these receptors is a human donor in a cohort sampled during active COVID-19.

This clone was seen only a few times. V is TRBV25-1 and J is TRBJ1-3; D possibly corresponds to TRBD1 (5 bases). The CDR3 is 13 amino acids. Germline values: CDR1 MGHDK, CDR2 SYGVNS. V was clipped by 10 bases and J by 1 base, with 11 bases between them. The CDR3 DNA reads as TGTGCCACCGGGGGAAGGTCTGGAAACACCATATATTTT. Translating it yields CATGGRSGNTIYF.

The chain couples TRBV7-3 to TRBJ2-7; possibly TRBD2 for D (6 bases). The CDR3 runs 15 residues. Germline assignment: CDR1 SGHTA and CDR2 FQGTGA. Trimming shortened V by 0 bases and J by 2 bases, and 11 bases separated the two germline ends. The CDR3 DNA reads TGTGCCAGCAGCTTAACCGGGACGGGAGCCTACGAGCAGTACTTC. Translation: CASSLTGTGAYEQYF.

The chain has TRBV5-1 and TRBJ2-5; tentative D call: TRBD2 (6 bases). This CDR3 comprises 13 residues. Per the germline V gene, CDR1 is SGHRS and CDR2 is YFSETQ. The germline V and J ends were trimmed by 3 bases and 1 base, with 7 bases remaining between them. The CDR3 spells CASSWGVQETQYF. The CDR3 coding sequence is TGCGCCAGCAGCTGGGGGGTCCAAGAGACCCAGTACTTC.

V and J are TRBV7-2 and TRBJ2-7; D call uncertain. The germline V gene encodes CDR1 SGHTA and CDR2 FQGNSA. This CDR3 is built from 12 residues. The V end lost 2 bases, the J end lost 2 bases, and 4 bases lay between the germline ends. The CDR3 region is CASSLWPYEQYF. CDR3 nucleotide sequence: TGTGCCAGCAGCTTATGGCCCTACGAGCAGTACTTC.

This chain's CDR3 is CASSYGQGARNTEAFF. DNA of the CDR3: TGTGCCAGCAGTTACGGGCAGGGGGCTAGGAACACTGAAGCTTTCTTT. The gene calls are TRBV6-6 and TRBJ1-1, with 8 bases lining up with TRBD1. Trimming removed 2 bases from V and 1 base from J; junction bases left unmatched: 6. The CDR3 is 16 amino acids. Germline CDR1 and CDR2: MNHNY and SVGAGI (reference sequence).

This chain joins TRBV4-1 and TRBJ2-2, with 8 bases that match TRBD2. Trimming took 2 bases from V and 2 from J; bases not matched to a gene: 4. The germline gives CDR1 MGHRA, CDR2 YSYEKL. The CDR3 totals 16 residues. CDR3 loop: CASSQPGRGNTGELFF. The CDR3 DNA reads as TGCGCCAGCAGCCAACCCGGGAGGGGAAACACCGGGGAGCTGTTTTTT.

This sequence joins TRBV6-7 and TRBJ1-4; maybe TRBD1 (6 bases). TRBV6-7 is an ORF for which the function is uncertain. The CDR3 is made up of 18 amino acids. V gave up 6 bases and J gave up 3 bases, with 23 bases separating them. The CDR3 DNA reads as TGTGCCAGCAGCTCTGGGGGTCGGGGGGGCACAGCTAATGAAAAACTGTTTTTT. As protein: CASSSGGRGGTANEKLFF.

This sequence joins TRBV5-1 and TRBJ2-6; 7 bases are shared with TRBD1. Germline assignment: CDR1 SGHRS and CDR2 YFSETQ. The CDR3 length is 19 residues. V lost 2 bases to trimming and J lost 1 base; unmatched junction nucleotides: 12. The CDR3 loop is CASSLAPGQKTSGANVLTF. The CDR3 DNA reads TGCGCCAGCAGCTTAGCTCCGGGACAGAAAACTTCTGGGGCCAACGTCCTGACTTTC.

The chain joins TRBV4-1 to TRBJ1-3; unclear D gene. Germline CDR1 and CDR2: MGHRA and YSYEKL. Trimming stripped 1 base from V and 1 base from J, with 8 bases between. The CDR3 runs to 15 residues. The CDR3 reads CASSQVGQSGNTIYF. DNA for the CDR3: TGCGCCAGCAGCCAAGTTGGGCAGTCTGGAAACACCATATATTTT.

V usage is TRBV7-3 and J usage is TRBJ2-7, with TRBD2 identical over 8 bases. The CDR3 totals 15 residues. In germline, CDR1 is SGHTA, CDR2 FQGTGA. V trimming: 4 bases; J trimming: 5 bases; junction bases outside the gene matches: 10. The chain's CDR3 is CASSSAGGGSNEQYF. The CDR3 DNA reads TGTGCCAGCAGCTCCGCGGGGGGAGGCTCTAACGAGCAGTACTTC.

The chain employs TRBV29-1 and TRBJ2-2, with TRBD2 as a possible D gene (5 bases). The CDR3 covers 14 residues. Trimming took off 7 bases at V and 4 bases at J, with 16 bases between the two ends. In germline, CDR1 is SQVTM, CDR2 ANQGSEA. The CDR3 sequence is CSAYRGLGTGELFF. CDR3 sequence (DNA): TGCAGCGCCTACAGAGGGTTGGGCACCGGGGAGCTGTTTTTT.

CDR3 sequence (DNA): TGTGCCAGCAGCCCCCAGACTAGTGTCGGCGAGCAGTACTTC. Translating it yields CASSPQTSVGEQYF. The chain couples TRBV7-2 to TRBJ2-7; weak D call: TRBD2 (6 bases). This CDR3 is 14 amino acids long. Germline V gene sequence: CDR1 SGHTA, CDR2 FQGNSA. V was shortened by 5 bases and J by 6 bases, with 17 bases between the two germline ends.

This sequence joins TRBV24-1 and TRBJ2-3, with TRBD2 matching 12 bases. Germline trimming cut 5 bases from V and 4 bases from J; bases unmatched to any gene: 6. CDR3 length: 16 residues. CDR1 is KGHDR, CDR2 SFDVKD, per germline. The CDR3 is CATSGGPSGRADTQYF. The DNA of the CDR3 is TGTGCCACCAGTGGGGGGCCTAGCGGGAGGGCAGATACGCAGTATTTT.

The chain combines TRBV28 with TRBJ2-1; D gene ambiguous. The germline V gene encodes CDR1 MDHEN and CDR2 SYDVKM. This CDR3 comprises 11 residues. Trimming shortened V by 6 bases and J by 8 bases, and 8 bases separated the two germline ends. Here the CDR3 reads CASRTRHEQFF. Here the CDR3 DNA reads TGTGCCAGCAGGACAAGGCATGAGCAGTTCTTC.

The J gene is TRBJ1-1, the V gene TRBV7-2, with D tentatively TRBD1 (5 bases). Between the trimmed V and J ends, which lost 0 bases and 3 bases, there was a span of 14 bases. The germline CDR1 and CDR2 sequences are SGHTA and FQGNSA. CDR3 length: 16 amino acids. DNA of the CDR3: TGTGCCAGCAGCTTAGCGCTGGAAGGAGGGGACACTGAAGCTTTCTTT. Translated, it gives CASSLALEGGDTEAFF.

The chain carries TRBV21-1 and TRBJ2-7; the D segment call TRBD1 is taken from the table without a DNA check. TRBV21-1 is reported as a pseudogene. CDR3 size: 11 residues. CDR3 in amino acids: CASSITYEQYF. Here the CDR3 DNA reads TGTGCCAGCAGCATCACCTACGAGCAGTACTTC.

A few counts support this clone. This chain connects TRBV9 to TRBJ2-7, with 10 bases lining up with TRBD1. The germline V gene has CDR1 SGDLS and CDR2 YYNGEE. CDR3 size: 16 residues. V shed 0 bases and J 5 bases; nucleotides not matched to a gene: 8. CDR3 region: CASSVASGDRGDEQYF. CDR3 nucleotide sequence: TGTGCCAGCAGCGTAGCTTCGGGGGACAGGGGAGACGAGCAGTACTTC.

This clone was recorded a few times. The genes are TRBV5-1 and TRBJ1-1; tentatively, D is TRBD1 (6 bases). CDR3 length equals 14 residues. The germline V and J ends were trimmed by 4 bases and 5 bases, with 15 bases remaining between them. Per germline, CDR1 SGHRS and CDR2 YFSETQ. CDR3 DNA sequence: TGCGCCAGCAGCCTCGCGACAGGATGGACTGAAGCTTTCTTT. Encoded protein: CASSLATGWTEAFF.

A note on this clone: The identical CDR3 is also encoded by other nucleotide sequences in the sample. The V call is TRBV10-3, the J call TRBJ2-3, with a possible D match to TRBD2 (7 bases). With 3 bases removed from V and 6 bases from J, the gap between germline ends came to 13 bases. Germline CDR1 reads ENHRY; CDR2 reads SYGVKD. The CDR3 is 14 amino acids. This CDR3 reads CAISDGGGPDTQYF. CDR3 DNA sequence: TGTGCCATCAGTGATGGGGGGGGGCCCGATACGCAGTATTTT.

The rearrangement links TRBV21-1 to TRBJ2-1; TRBD2, the table's D call, was not compared with the DNA. TRBV21-1 constitutes a pseudogene. The CDR3 is 15 residues long. CDR3 sequence: CASSNPIRLADEQFF. CDR3 coding DNA: TGTGCCAGCAGCAACCCCATACGCCTAGCCGATGAGCAGTTCTTC.

The rearrangement links TRBV5-1 to TRBJ2-2, with D maybe TRBD2 (5 bases). CDR1 is SGHRS, CDR2 YFSETQ, per germline. The CDR3 has 15 residues. The V end lost 0 bases, the J end lost 0 bases, and 6 bases lay between the germline ends. The CDR3 sequence: CASSLDGTNTGELFF. The CDR3 bases are TGCGCCAGCAGCTTGGACGGGACGAACACCGGGGAGCTGTTTTTT. The full variable domain, with the rest looked up from reference TRBV5-1 and TRBJ2-2, is KAGVTQTPRYLIKTRGQQVTLSCSPISGHRSVSWYQQTPGQGLQFLFEYFSETQRNKGNFPGRFSGRQFSNSRSEMNVSTLELGDSALYLCASSLDGTNTGELFFGEGSRLTVL.